The next 19 T cell receptor beta chains were all read from a single sample in a study of shared clonotypes between healthy human individuals (dated by TCRdb to about 2020). The library was made by the immunoSEQ multiplex PCR assay. Imported from immuneACCESS, the table was reduced by TCRdb to in-frame sequences with V and J called. These copies leave out some clones; in studies compared against another copy, an unresolved V gene accounts for under half, and the cause of the remainder is not known. The table for this sample lists 550,000 to 700,000 clones; 55% to 85% of them were counted only once. The ten largest clones capture around 1.8% of the sample. The sample comprised memory CD4+ T cells sorted from blood. Sample cell subset or site, as interpreted from the label and publication: CD45RA-negative fraction. These receptors were taken from a woman younger than 45 in good health.

This clone was picked up one time. As DNA, the CDR3 is TGTGCCAGTAGATTGGGACAGGTGAACACCGGGGAGCTGTTTTTT. Protein sequence: CASRLGQVNTGELFF. The chain carries TRBV19 and TRBJ2-2, with 8 bases aligning to TRBD1. The trim removed 6 bases at V and 1 base at J, leaving 4 bases unmatched. This CDR3 is 15 amino acids long. Germline V CDR1 and CDR2: LNHDA, SQIVND (reference sequence).

The chain couples TRBV5-1 to TRBJ2-2; D call uncertain. V dropped 2 bases and J dropped 5 bases, with 10 bases sitting between them. The length of the CDR3 is 14 residues. Per the germline V gene, CDR1 is SGHRS and CDR2 is YFSETQ. Written as DNA, the CDR3 is TGCGCCAGCAGCTTACTGAGGCCTACCGGGGAGCTGTTTTTT. Its translation: CASSLLRPTGELFF. The full variable domain, completed using reference TRBV5-1 and TRBJ2-2, is KAGVTQTPRYLIKTRGQQVTLSCSPISGHRSVSWYQQTPGQGLQFLFEYFSETQRNKGNFPGRFSGRQFSNSRSEMNVSTLELGDSALYLCASSLLRPTGELFFGEGSRLTVL.

With regard to this clone: A much larger clone lies a single base off, so this may be a read error. Different DNA sequences within this sample yield the same CDR3. The J gene is TRBJ1-1, the V gene TRBV5-1; TRBD1 matches 11 bases. This CDR3 has 14 residues. J was trimmed by 5 bases and V by 4 bases; bases with no gene match: 4. CDR1 and CDR2 from the germline V gene are SGHRS and YFSETQ. The CDR3 DNA is TGCGCCAGCAGCCCCGGGACAGGGGGTACTGAAGCTTTCTTT. Protein product: CASSPGTGGTEAFF.

This chain uses TRBV7-2 with TRBJ2-3, with a tentative D call TRBD1 (6 bases). CDR1 is SGHTA and CDR2 is FQGNSA in the germline V gene. With 1 base removed from V and 3 bases from J, the gap between germline ends came to 14 bases. The length of the CDR3 is 16 residues. Here the CDR3 DNA reads TGTGCCAGCAGCTTAGGGCAGGGGTTCACTACAGATACGCAGTATTTT. Its translation is CASSLGQGFTTDTQYF.

The chain carries TRBV19 and TRBJ2-7; maybe TRBD1 (5 bases). Germline lookup yields CDR1 LNHDA and CDR2 SQIVND (reference sequence). Trimming cost V 6 bases and J 4 bases, with 13 bases left between them. CDR3 size: 13 residues. Here the CDR3 DNA reads TGTGCCAGTAGCACCACAGGTCTGTACGAGCAGTACTTC. Translation gives CASSTTGLYEQYF.

The V and J genes are TRBV29-1 and TRBJ1-4; D is ambiguous. The germline gives CDR1 SQVTM, CDR2 ANQGSEA. V lost 6 bases, J lost 0 bases, and 11 bases lay in between. CDR3 length equals 14 residues. The CDR3 sequence is CSVTYPPTNEKLFF. Written as DNA, the CDR3 is TGCAGCGTAACGTACCCTCCAACTAATGAAAAACTGTTTTTT.

The chain is built from TRBV2 and TRBJ2-3; the D gene is possibly TRBD1 (7 bases). Trimming took off 6 bases at V and 0 bases at J, with 10 bases between the two ends. The CDR3 runs to 14 residues. The germline V gene encodes CDR1 SNHLY and CDR2 FYNNEI. CDR3 in amino acids: CASRTGTSTDTQYF. CDR3 bases: TGTGCCAGCAGGACAGGGACTAGCACAGATACGCAGTATTTT.

The chain has TRBV5-1 and TRBJ1-5; 12 bases fit TRBD1. This CDR3 region has 16 residues. Per germline, CDR1 SGHRS and CDR2 YFSETQ. Trimming cost V 2 bases and J 6 bases; bases outside gene matches: 6. The CDR3 here is CASSFTGTGGGQPQHF. The CDR3 DNA sequence: TGCGCCAGCAGCTTCACCGGGACAGGGGGCGGTCAGCCCCAGCATTTT.

This chain uses TRBV14 with TRBJ2-1; 7 bases line up with TRBD1. Losses at the gene ends were 4 bases for V and 4 bases for J; bases not matched to a gene: 4. This CDR3 spans 14 amino acids. The germline CDR1 and CDR2 sequences are SGHDN and FVKESK. CDR3 residues: CASSLSTGYNEQFF. The DNA of the CDR3 is TGTGCCAGCAGCCTTTCGACAGGGTACAATGAGCAGTTCTTC.

Only a few counts were recorded for this clone. The rearrangement links TRBV27 to TRBJ1-1; D gene uncertain. Germline assignment: CDR1 MNHEY and CDR2 SMNVEV (reference sequence). V was clipped by 1 base and J by 1 base, with 7 bases between them. There are 14 residues in the CDR3. Written as DNA, the CDR3 is TGTGCCAGCAGTTTATTAGGCACGAACACTGAAGCTTTCTTT. Residues: CASSLLGTNTEAFF.

CDR3 nucleotide sequence: TGCAGCGTTGAAGATTGGGGGAGGGACGCAGATACGCAGTATTTT. Translated: CSVEDWGRDADTQYF. The chain employs TRBV29-1 and TRBJ2-3, with TRBD2 identical over 7 bases. The CDR3 spans 15 residues. The V segment lost 0 bases and the J segment 4 bases; nucleotides outside the gene matches: 7. CDR1 and CDR2 from the germline V gene are SQVTM and ANQGSEA.

The chain combines TRBV7-3 with TRBJ2-6; 8 bases match TRBD1. The CDR3 has 14 amino acids. Trimming at V came to 5 bases and at J to 11 bases, leaving 8 bases not matched to a gene. Germline assignment: CDR1 SGHTA and CDR2 FQGTGA. The CDR3 is CASSPLSGGDVLTF. The CDR3 DNA reads as TGTGCCAGCAGCCCACTGTCAGGGGGCGACGTCCTGACTTTC.

V gene TRBV7-9 combines with J gene TRBJ2-3; D is undetermined. V was cut by 5 bases and J by 4 bases, with 16 bases left in between. The CDR3 contains 15 residues. CDR1 and CDR2 (germline): SEHNR, FQNEAQ (reference sequence). The CDR3: CASSPQLSPADTQYF. CDR3 coding DNA: TGTGCCAGCAGCCCACAACTAAGCCCCGCAGATACGCAGTATTTT.

This chain connects TRBV2 to TRBJ2-1; 8 positions agree with TRBD1. Germline trimming cut 11 bases from V and 9 bases from J; bases unmatched to any gene: 27. From germline, CDR1 is SNHLY and CDR2 FYNNEI. This CDR3 comprises 18 residues. Here the CDR3 reads CAYKIFKVGAGGLSEQFF. CDR3 sequence (DNA): TGTGCCTATAAGATATTTAAGGTGGGGGCAGGGGGCTTGAGTGAGCAGTTCTTC.

The chain employs TRBV11-2 and TRBJ2-5, with 8 bases lining up with TRBD1. J was trimmed by 7 bases and V by 5 bases; bases with no gene match: 9. This CDR3 region has 14 residues. Looked up from germline, CDR1 is SGHAT and CDR2 is FQNNGV. CDR3 bases: TGTGCCAGCAGCCCGGCAGGGGGCCCTGGGACCCAGTACTTC. Residues: CASSPAGGPGTQYF. The full variable domain, its missing parts supplied by reference TRBV11-2 and TRBJ2-5, is EAGVAQSPRYKIIEKRQSVAFWCNPISGHATLYWYQQILGQGPKLLIQFQNNGVVDDSQLPKDRFSAERLKGVDSTLKIQPAKLEDSAVYLCASSPAGGPGTQYFGPGTRLLVL.

The chain links TRBV6-6 to TRBJ2-2; unclear D gene. Deletions cut 5 bases from V and 4 bases from J, with 14 bases between. This CDR3 spans 15 amino acids. Germline V gene sequence: CDR1 MNHNY, CDR2 SVGAGI (reference sequence). CDR3 in DNA: TGTGCCAGCAGTCTCGACCCTTCGGGCACCGGGGAGCTGTTTTTT. It specifies CASSLDPSGTGELFF.

This chain uses TRBV7-6 with TRBJ2-3, with 8 bases lining up with TRBD2. There are 16 residues in the CDR3. J was trimmed by 4 bases and V by 3 bases; bases with no gene match: 9. The germline V gene encodes CDR1 SGHVS and CDR2 FNYEAQ. The CDR3 region has the DNA TGTGCCAGCAGCTTCGGACTAGCCCCAAGTCCAGATACGCAGTATTTT. The encoded protein is CASSFGLAPSPDTQYF.

The rearrangement links TRBV14 to TRBJ2-2; D ambiguous. Trimming took off 1 base at V and 1 base at J, with 19 bases between the two ends. CDR1 and CDR2 from the germline V gene are SGHDN and FVKESK. This CDR3 is built from 19 residues. The CDR3 bases are TGTGCCAGCAGCCAAGGGGGAAGTTCCGGCACACTGAACACCGGGGAGCTGTTTTTT. This encodes CASSQGGSSGTLNTGELFF. The full variable domain, its missing parts supplied by reference TRBV14 and TRBJ2-2, is EAGVTQFPSHSVIEKGQTVTLRCDPISGHDNLYWYRRVMGKEIKFLLHFVKESKQDESGMPNNRFLAERTGGTYSTLKVQPAELEDSGVYFCASSQGGSSGTLNTGELFFGEGSRLTVL.

V and J are TRBV28 and TRBJ2-7, with a tentative D call TRBD2 (6 bases). In germline, CDR1 is MDHEN, CDR2 SYDVKM. The CDR3 extends over 16 amino acids. Deletions cut 4 bases from V and 0 bases from J, with 16 bases between. The CDR3 DNA is TGTGCCAGCAGTTCCCCAGGCGCTAGCGTCTCCTACGAGCAGTACTTC. It encodes CASSSPGASVSYEQYF.